This T cell receptor beta chain comes out of a study of blood T cell repertoires in COVID-19. Study-level background: The United States, Italy and Spain supplied acute and convalescent COVID-19 samples.

The participants were between roughly 18 and 89 years old and came from roughly 25 US areas. Clinical histories supplied by participants themselves formed the basis of cohort assignment. The CDR3 loop spans 13 amino acids. V lost 0 bases and J 8 bases, leaving 8 bases between the germline ends. Looked up from germline, CDR1 is GTSNPN and CDR2 is SVGIG (reference sequence). In the original workflow: Amplification from reference gene primers served as the basis for estimated nucleated cell counts. Assay: immunoSEQ multiplex PCR; the TCRdb copy retains only in-frame clones and omits some. The V and J calls and clone size come from that table; D and trimming were worked out from the DNA. The data contain about 300,000 clones, approximately 90% of them singletons.

Sequences were obtained from PBMCs or T cells enriched from blood (not recorded which). The V call is TRBV30, the J call TRBJ1-6; D ambiguous. This TCR was sampled from a woman in her thirties who had recovered from COVID-19. The CDR3 protein is CAWSVNRDSPLHF. The CDR3 region has the DNA TGTGCCTGGAGTGTAAATCGGGATTCACCCCTCCACTTT.